The T cell receptor (beta chain) described here comes from a study of blood T cell repertoires in COVID-19. Clones were read by immunoSEQ multiplex PCR, and TCRdb kept only the in-frame ones, dropping some. The top ten hold 0.95% to 1% of the sample, which has roughly 420,000 clones, around 87% seen once. Germline CDR1 is LNHDA and CDR2 is SQIVND (reference sequence). Losses at the gene ends were 3 bases for V and 7 bases for J; bases not matched to a gene: 8. This CDR3 comprises 15 residues. The chain joins TRBV19 to TRBJ1-2, with 10 nucleotides matching TRBD1. Sequencing input: PBMCs or T cells enriched from blood (not recorded which). This clonotype was obtained from a woman aged 25 to 39 with acute COVID-19. In DNA, the CDR3 is TGTGCCAGTAGTATTTCCGGGACAGGGGTTGGTGGCTACACCTTC. It codes for CASSISGTGVGGYTF.